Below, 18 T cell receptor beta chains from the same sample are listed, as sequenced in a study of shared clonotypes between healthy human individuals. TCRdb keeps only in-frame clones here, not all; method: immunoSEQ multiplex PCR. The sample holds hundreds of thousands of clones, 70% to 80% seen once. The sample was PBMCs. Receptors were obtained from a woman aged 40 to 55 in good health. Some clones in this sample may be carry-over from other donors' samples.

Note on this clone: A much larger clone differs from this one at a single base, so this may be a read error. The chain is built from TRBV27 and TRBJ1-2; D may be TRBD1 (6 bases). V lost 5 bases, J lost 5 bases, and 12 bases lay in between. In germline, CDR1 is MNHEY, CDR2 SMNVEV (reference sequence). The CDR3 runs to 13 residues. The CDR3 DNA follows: TGTGCCAGCAGTGATGGGGGCACGTATGGCTACACCTTC. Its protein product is CASSDGGTYGYTF.

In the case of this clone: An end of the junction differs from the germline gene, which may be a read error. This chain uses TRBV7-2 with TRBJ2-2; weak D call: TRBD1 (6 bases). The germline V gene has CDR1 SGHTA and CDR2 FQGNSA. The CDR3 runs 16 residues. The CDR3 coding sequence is TGTGCCAGCACCTTATCGTACAGGGTGAGCACCGGGGAGCTGTTTTTT. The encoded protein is CASTLSYRVSTGELFF. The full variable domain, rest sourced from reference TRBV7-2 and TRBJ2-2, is GAGVSQSPSNKVTEKGKDVELRCDPISGHTALYWYRQSLGQGLEFLIYFQGNSAPDKSGLPSDRFSAERTGGSVSTLTIQRTQQEDSAVYLCASTLSYRVSTGELFFGEGSRLTVL.

This CDR3 is CASSSHTSLGEKLFF. As DNA, the CDR3 is TGCGCCAGCAGCTCCCACACCTCCCTTGGGGAAAAACTGTTTTTT. V and J are TRBV5-1 and TRBJ1-4, with no clear D. This CDR3 region has 15 residues. The V end lost 3 bases, the J end lost 8 bases, and 17 bases lay between the germline ends. Per the germline V gene, CDR1 is SGHRS and CDR2 is YFSETQ.

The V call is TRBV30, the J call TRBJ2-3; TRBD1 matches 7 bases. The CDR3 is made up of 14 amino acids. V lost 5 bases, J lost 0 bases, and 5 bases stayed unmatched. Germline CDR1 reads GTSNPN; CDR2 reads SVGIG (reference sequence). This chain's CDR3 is CAWRDRASTDTQYF. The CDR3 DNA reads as TGTGCCTGGCGGGACAGAGCTAGCACAGATACGCAGTATTTT.

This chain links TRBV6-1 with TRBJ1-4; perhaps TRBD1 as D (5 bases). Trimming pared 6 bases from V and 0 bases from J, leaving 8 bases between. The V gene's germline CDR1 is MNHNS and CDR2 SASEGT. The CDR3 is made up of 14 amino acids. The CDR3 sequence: CASRETATNEKLFF. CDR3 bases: TGTGCCAGCAGAGAGACAGCAACTAATGAAAAACTGTTTTTT.

The CDR3 sequence: CASSELAGINNEQFF. CDR3 DNA sequence: TGTGCCAGCAGTGAATTGGCGGGGATAAACAATGAGCAGTTCTTC. The V call is TRBV25-1, the J call TRBJ2-1; a possible D gene is TRBD2 (6 bases). Trimming shortened V by 1 base and J by 5 bases, and 12 bases separated the two germline ends. Germline CDR1 is MGHDK and CDR2 is SYGVNS. The CDR3 has 15 amino acids.

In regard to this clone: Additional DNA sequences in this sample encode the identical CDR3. CDR3 coding DNA: TGTGCCAGCAGCCGTTCAGGGTACGAGCAGTACTTC. This codes for CASSRSGYEQYF. This sequence joins TRBV7-9 and TRBJ2-7; weak D call: TRBD1 (5 bases). V was clipped by 5 bases and J by 4 bases, with 9 bases between them. This CDR3 has 12 residues. Germline V lookup: CDR1 SEHNR, CDR2 FQNEAQ (reference sequence). The full variable domain, completed using reference TRBV7-9 and TRBJ2-7, is DTGVSQNPRHKITKRGQNVTFRCDPISEHNRLYWYRQTLGQGPEFLTYFQNEAQLEKSRLLSDRFSAERPKGSFSTLEIQRTEQGDSAMYLCASSRSGYEQYFGPGTRLTVT.

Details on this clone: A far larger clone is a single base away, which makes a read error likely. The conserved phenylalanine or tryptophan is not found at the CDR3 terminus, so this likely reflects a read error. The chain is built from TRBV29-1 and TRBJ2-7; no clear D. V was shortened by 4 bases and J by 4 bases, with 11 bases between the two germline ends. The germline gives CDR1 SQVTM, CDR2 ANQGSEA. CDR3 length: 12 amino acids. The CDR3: CSVAAHGYEQYL. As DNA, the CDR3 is TGCAGCGTTGCGGCCCACGGTTACGAGCAGTACTTA.

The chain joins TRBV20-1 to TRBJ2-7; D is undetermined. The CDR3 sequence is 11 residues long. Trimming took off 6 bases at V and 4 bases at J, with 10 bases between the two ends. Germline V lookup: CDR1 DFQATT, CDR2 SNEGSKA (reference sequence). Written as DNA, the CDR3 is TGCAGTGCCCGAGCCCTGTACGAGCAGTACTTC. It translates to CSARALYEQYF.

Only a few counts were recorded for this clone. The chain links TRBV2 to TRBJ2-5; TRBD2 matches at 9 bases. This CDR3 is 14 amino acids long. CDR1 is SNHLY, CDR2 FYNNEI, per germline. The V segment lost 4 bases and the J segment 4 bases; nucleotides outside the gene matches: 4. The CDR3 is CASSVDSGGETQYF. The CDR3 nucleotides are TGTGCCAGCAGTGTTGATAGCGGGGGAGAGACCCAGTACTTC.

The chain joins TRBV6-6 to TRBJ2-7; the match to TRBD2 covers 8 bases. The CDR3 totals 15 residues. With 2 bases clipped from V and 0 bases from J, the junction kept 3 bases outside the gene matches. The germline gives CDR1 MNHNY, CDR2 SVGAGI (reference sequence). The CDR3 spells CASSYRAGASYEQYF. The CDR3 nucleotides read TGTGCCAGCAGTTACCGAGCGGGAGCCTCCTACGAGCAGTACTTC.

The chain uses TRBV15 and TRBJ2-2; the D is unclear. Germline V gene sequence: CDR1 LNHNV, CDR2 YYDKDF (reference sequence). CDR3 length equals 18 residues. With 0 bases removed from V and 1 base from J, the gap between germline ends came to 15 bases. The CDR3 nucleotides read TGTGCCACCAGCAGAGATTTAATTAGCAGGAAGAACACCGGGGAGCTGTTTTTT. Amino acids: CATSRDLISRKNTGELFF. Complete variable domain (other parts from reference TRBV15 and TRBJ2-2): DAMVIQNPRYQVTQFGKPVTLSCSQTLNHNVMYWYQQKSSQAPKLLFHYYDKDFNNEADTPDNFQSRRPNTSFCFLDIRSPGLGDTAMYLCATSRDLISRKNTGELFFGEGSRLTVL.

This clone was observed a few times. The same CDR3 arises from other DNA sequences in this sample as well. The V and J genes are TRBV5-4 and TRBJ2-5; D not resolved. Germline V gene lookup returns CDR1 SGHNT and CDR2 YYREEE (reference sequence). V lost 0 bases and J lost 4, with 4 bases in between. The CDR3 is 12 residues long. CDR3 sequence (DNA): TGTGCCAGCAGCTTGGAGGGAGAGACCCAGTACTTC. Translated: CASSLEGETQYF.

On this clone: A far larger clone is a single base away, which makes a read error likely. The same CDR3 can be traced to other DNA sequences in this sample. DNA of the CDR3: TGTGCCAGCAGCCTACTAGGACAGGGGAGCGACCTGAATGCTTTCTTT. This encodes CASSLLGQGSDLNAFF. The J gene is TRBJ1-1, the V gene TRBV11-1, with 9 bases matching TRBD1. The V segment lost 5 bases and the J segment 11 bases; nucleotides outside the gene matches: 18. This CDR3 has 16 amino acids. Germline V CDR1 and CDR2: SGHAT, FQDESV (reference sequence).

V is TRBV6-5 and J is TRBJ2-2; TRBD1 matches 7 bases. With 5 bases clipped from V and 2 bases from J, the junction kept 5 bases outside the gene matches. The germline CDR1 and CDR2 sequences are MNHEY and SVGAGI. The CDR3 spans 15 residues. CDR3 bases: TGTGCCAGCAGTACCCGGACAGGAAACACCGGGGAGCTGTTTTTT. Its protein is CASSTRTGNTGELFF.

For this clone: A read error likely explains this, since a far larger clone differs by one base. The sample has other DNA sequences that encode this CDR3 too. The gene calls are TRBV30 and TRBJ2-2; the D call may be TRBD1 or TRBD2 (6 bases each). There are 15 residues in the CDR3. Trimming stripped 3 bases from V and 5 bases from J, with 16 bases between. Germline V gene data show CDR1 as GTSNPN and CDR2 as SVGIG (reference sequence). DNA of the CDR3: TGTGCCTGGAGGAGCGCAGGGGAGGATACCGGGGAGCTGTTTTTT. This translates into CAWRSAGEDTGELFF.

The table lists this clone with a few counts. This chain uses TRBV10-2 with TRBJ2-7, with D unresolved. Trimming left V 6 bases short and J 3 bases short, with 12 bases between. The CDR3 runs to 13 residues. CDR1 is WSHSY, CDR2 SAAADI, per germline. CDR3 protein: CASRDTGSYEQYF. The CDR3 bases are TGCGCCAGCAGAGACACTGGAAGCTACGAGCAGTACTTC.

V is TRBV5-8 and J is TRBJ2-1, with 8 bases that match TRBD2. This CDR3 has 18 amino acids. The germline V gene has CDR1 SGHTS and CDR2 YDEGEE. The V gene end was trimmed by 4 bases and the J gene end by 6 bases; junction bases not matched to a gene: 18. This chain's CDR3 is CASSLLRFSGIVFNEQFF. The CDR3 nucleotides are TGTGCCAGCAGCCTGCTAAGGTTTAGCGGGATTGTTTTCAATGAGCAGTTCTTC.